This T cell receptor beta chain is drawn from a study of post-analysis software for immune sequencing data. TCR beta cDNA libraries had unique molecular identifiers. T cells, about 0.85 to 11 million of them, yielded 500,000 to 600,000 cDNA molecules. Via MiXCR, TCRdb re-called the PCR reads, giving one row per CDR3 protein. The sample yields roughly 870,000 distinct CDR3 sequences, around 50% seen once. The CDR3 consists of 16 residues. The germline CDR1 and CDR2 sequences are DFQATT and SNEGSKA (reference sequence). Trimming at V came to 3 bases and at J to 2 bases, leaving 9 bases not matched to a gene. Turning to this clonotype: Its antigen is unknown.

Study findings and constraints: F-measure co-clustering was strong for batch-matched samples. People with multiple sclerosis had a significantly lower normalized Chao1 diversity than controls did. When patients were compared with controls, 4 or 5 TRBV segments were more frequent, TRBV5-6, TRBV5-1 and TRBV20-1 among them.

Sequences were obtained from blood. The chain carries TRBV20-1 and TRBJ2-3, with TRBD1 matching 9 bases. This TCR came from a girl aged 5 to 17 with multiple sclerosis. CDR3 coding DNA: TGCAGTGCTAGCTTGTGGTGGACAGGGGACACAGATACGCAGTATTTT. Residues: CSASLWWTGDTDTQYF.